This T cell receptor (beta chain) was recovered during a study of cytomegalovirus exposure and HLA in healthy donors. Findings and limits, study-wide: What a later analysis reportedly showed was that an Asian-associated ancestry cluster had fewer N-insertions than the roughly 700-donor mean. Researchers reported in a later analysis that common viral pathogens appeared linked to several top clusters.

Primers included in the PCR were 60 Vbeta and 13 Jbeta primers. Produced via immunoSEQ multiplex PCR; TCRdb's table is partial and in-frame only. The sample carries around 200,000 clones, around 85% recorded once. As for this clone: Its antigen is not known.

CDR3 length equals 15 residues. Per the germline V gene, CDR1 is LNHDA and CDR2 is SQIVND (reference sequence). The J segment lost 1 base and the V segment lost 4 bases, leaving 1 base of the junction unmatched. The genes are TRBV19 and TRBJ1-5, with 10 bases lining up with TRBD1. The sequence came from a man aged 35-49 years in good health and CMV-seropositive. Sequencing used PBMCs. As DNA, the CDR3 is TGTGCCAGTAGTAGGACAGGGGGGAGCAATCAGCCCCAGCATTTT. Translation gives CASSRTGGSNQPQHF.